This record concerns one T cell receptor (beta chain) sequence. This receptor's antigen is unknown. Base qualities are not at hand, and no much larger clone is one base apart. The record originates from a study of radiotherapy plus CTLA-4 blockade in lung cancer (dated by TCRdb to the late 2010s). Broadly, across the study: Among enrolled patients, roughly 18% had an objective response and 30% to 35% reached disease control.

The library came from the immunoSEQ multiplex PCR assay. Entries here come from immuneACCESS through TCRdb and include only in-frame sequences with V and J called. Some clones fail to appear in such tables; in the studies checked, an unresolved V gene covers under half of the shortfall, and the cause of the remainder is unknown. The sample table shows around 70,000 clones, and roughly four fifths are seen once. Together, the top ten hold less than 5% of the sample. In this study, focal radiation therapy paired with CTLA-4 blockade (ipilimumab) was tested in patients who had chemo-refractory metastatic non-small-cell lung cancer. Here is what the overall study found, with its caveats: After treatment with radiotherapy and ipilimumab, TCR clones that originated in tumors expanded in peripheral blood. Increased serum interferon-beta after radiation, together with early dynamic changes in blood T cell clones, were reported to be the strongest predictors of response.

This specimen was peripheral blood, taken from a patient treated with radiotherapy plus ipilimumab. The TCR sequence derives from a human donor with non-small cell lung cancer who had a partial response to radiotherapy plus ipilimumab.

The encoded CDR3 is CASSELIDSSYNEQFF. The nucleotide sequence reads as follows: TGCGCCAGCAGTGAGTTGATCGATAGCTCCTACAATGAGCAGTTCTTC. The chain uses TRBV10-1 and TRBJ2-1; the D gene is unclear. V drops 1 base and J drops 0 bases, leaving 10 bases in between. The germline V gene (reference sequence) provides CDR1 WNHNN and CDR2 SYGVQD. From the cysteine through the phenylalanine, the CDR3 covers 16 amino acids. Only the CDR3 DNA stays, 48 bases, in frame from base 1.